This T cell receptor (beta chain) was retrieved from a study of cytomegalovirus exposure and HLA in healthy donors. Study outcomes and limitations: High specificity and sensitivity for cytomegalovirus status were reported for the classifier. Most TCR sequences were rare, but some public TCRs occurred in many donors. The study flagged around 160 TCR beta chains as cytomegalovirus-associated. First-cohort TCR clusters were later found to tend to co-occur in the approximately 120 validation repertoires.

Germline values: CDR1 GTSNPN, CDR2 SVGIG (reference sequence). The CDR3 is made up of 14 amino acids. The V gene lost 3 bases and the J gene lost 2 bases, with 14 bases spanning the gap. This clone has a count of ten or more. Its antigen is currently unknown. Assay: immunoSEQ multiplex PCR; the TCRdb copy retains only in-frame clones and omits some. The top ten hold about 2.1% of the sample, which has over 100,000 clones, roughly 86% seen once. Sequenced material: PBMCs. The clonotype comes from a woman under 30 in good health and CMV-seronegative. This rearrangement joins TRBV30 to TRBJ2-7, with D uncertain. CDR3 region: CAWRPPTRTYEQYF. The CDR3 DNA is TGTGCCTGGAGGCCCCCAACAAGAACCTACGAGCAGTACTTC.